The clone carrying this T cell receptor beta chain has only a few counts. The data were taken from a study of blood T cells in healthy people across ages. The CDR3 extends over 14 amino acids. The trim removed 3 bases at V and 8 bases at J, leaving 5 bases unmatched. Sample-barcoded 5' priming and a J-beta primer mix drove a second PCR of 7 to 11 cycles. TCRdb analysed the 5' RACE reads with MiXCR anew, one entry per CDR3 protein. The table lists roughly 1,500,000 distinct CDR3 sequences, roughly 45% of them singletons. The TCR comes from a woman aged 18-30 years in good health. Source material: blood. The chain employs TRBV12-3 or TRBV12-4 and TRBJ2-1; 9 bases match TRBD2. In DNA form, the CDR3 reads TGTGCCAGCAGTTTGCGGGGGGGGAACCATGAGCAGTTCTTC. Translation gives CASSLRGGNHEQFF.